These 26 T cell receptor beta chains share one sample of origin, sequenced in a study of T cells in Graves' hyperthyroidism and ophthalmopathy (dated by TCRdb to the late 2010s). Library construction relied on multiplex PCR. TCRdb lists the instrument as Illumina HiSeq 2000. Amplification of TCR beta CDR3 regions was carried out from RNA transcripts. A first-round RT-PCR of the TCR CDR3 used the HTBI primer set with the Qiagen OneStep RT-PCR kit. Using fastp trimming at Q25 and MiXCR clonotype assembly, TCRdb reanalyzed the public sequencing data and kept in-frame beta chains. Each record represents a unique CDR3 protein, reported with the most common genes and DNA among its rows. The sample table lists over 250,000 distinct CDR3 sequences, approximately 26% of them with a count of one. Approximately 30% of the sample rests with the top ten. The sequencing sample was made of blood. Receptors were obtained from a man between 35 and 55 years old with Graves' hyperthyroidism that later progressed to Graves' ophthalmopathy.

This clonotype came up many times. This rearrangement joins TRBV30 to TRBJ1-2; D is uncertain. This CDR3 spans 12 amino acids. From germline, CDR1 is GTSNPN and CDR2 SVGIG (reference sequence). V dropped 0 bases and J dropped 7 bases, with 9 bases sitting between them. The CDR3, as DNA: TGTGCCTGGAGTGTACGGGCCTTTGGCTACACCTTC. Protein product: CAWSVRAFGYTF.

This clonotype has a count of ten or more. V gene TRBV6-1 combines with J gene TRBJ2-7, with a possible D match to TRBD2 (5 bases). This CDR3 spans 16 amino acids. V lost 2 bases, J lost 2 bases, and 16 bases lay in between. Germline CDR1 MNHNS, CDR2 SASEGT. The DNA for the CDR3 is TGTGCCAGCAGTGAACAGGTAGCGCAGCCCACCTACGAGCAGTACTTC. It encodes CASSEQVAQPTYEQYF.

This clonotype was found many times. The chain employs TRBV2 and TRBJ2-2, with 11 bases aligning to TRBD2. The V segment lost 8 bases and the J segment 6 bases; nucleotides outside the gene matches: 5. The CDR3 spans 14 residues. The germline CDR1 and CDR2 sequences are SNHLY and FYNNEI. CDR3 nucleotides: TGTGCCAGCGGACTAGCGGGTCGCGCCGGGGAGCTGTTTTTT. Protein product: CASGLAGRAGELFF.

This clonotype was seen repeatedly, ten times or more. The chain links TRBV10-3 to TRBJ1-2; D gene ambiguous. Trimming pared 7 bases from V and 1 base from J, leaving 10 bases between. Germline CDR1 reads ENHRY; CDR2 reads SYGVKD. This CDR3 is built from 13 residues. This CDR3 reads CAIKAYSNYGYTF. The CDR3 DNA reads TGTGCCATCAAAGCGTACAGTAACTATGGCTACACCTTC.

This clonotype has a count of ten or more. The chain couples TRBV12-3 or TRBV12-4 to TRBJ1-1; no clear D. This CDR3 comprises 14 residues. V lost 4 bases to trimming and J lost 9 bases, with 18 bases between them. The CDR3 region is CASSSTNSKVKAFF. The CDR3 DNA reads as TGTGCCAGCAGTTCTACAAACAGCAAGGTGAAAGCTTTCTTT.

This clonotype has ten or more counts. This chain joins TRBV18 and TRBJ2-7; no clear D gene. The CDR3 contains 12 residues. Germline assignment: CDR1 KGHSH and CDR2 LQKENI. V lost 10 bases and J 4 bases, leaving 14 bases between the germline ends. The CDR3 DNA is TGTGCCACCAGCGAAAACAGTTACGAGCAGTACTTC. Protein sequence: CATSENSYEQYF.

This clonotype has a count of ten or more. The genes are TRBV6-1 and TRBJ2-2; possible D gene TRBD1, 5 bases. This CDR3 contains 15 residues. V lost 4 bases, J lost 8 bases, and 17 bases lay in between. Germline V CDR1 and CDR2: MNHNS, SASEGT. The CDR3 loop reads CASSGSQGYLGELFF. CDR3 nucleotides: TGTGCCAGCAGTGGATCGCAGGGATATTTGGGGGAGCTGTTTTTT.

The sample holds a few counts of this clonotype. The rearrangement uses TRBV6-1 and TRBJ2-2, with 7 bases that match TRBD2. The germline gives CDR1 MNHNS, CDR2 SASEGT. Germline trimming cut 1 base from V and 7 bases from J; bases unmatched to any gene: 9. This CDR3 is built from 16 residues. The CDR3: CASSEVGEGPGGELFF. The CDR3 DNA sequence: TGTGCCAGCAGTGAAGTTGGGGAGGGCCCTGGCGGGGAGCTGTTTTTT.

This clonotype was seen at least ten times. V gene TRBV2 combines with J gene TRBJ1-5, with a possible D match to TRBD1 (5 bases). Trimming shortened V by 7 bases and J by 5 bases, and 15 bases separated the two germline ends. This CDR3 region has 14 residues. Germline V gene sequence: CDR1 SNHLY, CDR2 FYNNEI. The CDR3 DNA is TGTGCCAGCACCGACAGCTACCCGCATCAGCCCCAGCATTTT. This translates into CASTDSYPHQPQHF.

This clonotype was seen at least ten times. V usage is TRBV4-2 and J usage is TRBJ2-5; 8 bases agree with TRBD1. The CDR3 covers 18 residues. Germline V gene data show CDR1 as LGHNA and CDR2 as YNFKEQ. J gave up 5 bases and V 4 bases, and 18 bases lay outside the gene matches. CDR3 coding DNA: TGTGCCAGCAGCCCGCAGGACAGGGTCTTGAGTAGTTGGGAGACCCAGTACTTC. Protein sequence: CASSPQDRVLSSWETQYF.

This clonotype came up many times. The rearrangement uses TRBV6-1 and TRBJ1-5; TRBD1 matches 7 bases. Germline loops: CDR1 MNHNS, CDR2 SASEGT. The ends lost 6 bases at V and 6 bases at J; junction bases unmatched: 11. The CDR3 covers 15 residues. The CDR3: CASSVGGGARQPQHF. Here the CDR3 DNA reads TGTGCCAGCAGCGTGGGAGGGGGCGCCCGTCAGCCCCAGCATTTT.

This clonotype was seen ten or more times. The chain carries TRBV7-6 and TRBJ2-7; 9 nucleotides align to TRBD1. The junction had 8 bases not matched to a gene; V was cut back by 4 bases and J by 4 bases. Germline V CDR1 and CDR2: SGHVS, FNYEAQ. CDR3 size: 15 residues. The CDR3 sequence: CASSSSDRGVYEQYF. The CDR3 nucleotides are TGTGCCAGCAGCTCATCAGACAGGGGGGTTTACGAGCAGTACTTC.

The chain employs TRBV19 and TRBJ2-7; D is undetermined. The V end lost 4 bases, the J end lost 0 bases, and 10 bases lay between the germline ends. The CDR3 contains 14 residues. Germline V gene lookup returns CDR1 LNHDA and CDR2 SQIVND (reference sequence). In DNA, the CDR3 is TGTGCCAGTAGTACCGATCCCCTCTCCTACGAGCAGTACTTC. Protein: CASSTDPLSYEQYF.

This clonotype came up many times. This chain's CDR3 is CASSAAQGDGYTF. The CDR3 DNA follows: TGTGCCAGCAGTGCAGCACAGGGGGATGGCTACACCTTC. This sequence joins TRBV6-1 and TRBJ1-2; 8 bases align to TRBD1. This CDR3 comprises 13 residues. Unmatched junction bases numbered 4, after V lost 4 bases and J lost 6 bases. CDR1 is MNHNS, CDR2 SASEGT, per germline.

The chain combines TRBV28 with TRBJ1-3; tentatively, D is TRBD1 (5 bases). V dropped 6 bases and J dropped 0 bases, with 9 bases sitting between them. CDR1 is MDHEN, CDR2 SYDVKM, per germline. There are 14 residues in the CDR3. The CDR3, as DNA: TGTGCCAGCAGGGAGGGGAACTCTGGAAACACCATATATTTT. Its protein is CASREGNSGNTIYF.

Turning to this clonotype: A much larger clone differs by one base, so this may be a read error. The chain uses TRBV7-2 and TRBJ2-7; TRBD2 aligns across 7 bases. The CDR3 is 13 residues long. Germline CDR1 is SGHTA and CDR2 is FQGNSA. The V segment lost 6 bases and the J segment 0 bases; nucleotides outside the gene matches: 2. CDR3 region: CASSGDYSYEQYF. The CDR3 region has the DNA TGTGCCAGCAGTGGGGACTACTCCTACGAGCAGTACTTC.

This clonotype was seen repeatedly, ten times or more. The genes are TRBV2 and TRBJ2-7; the D gene is possibly TRBD1 (5 bases). V was clipped by 7 bases and J by 6 bases, with 16 bases between them. The germline V gene encodes CDR1 SNHLY and CDR2 FYNNEI. The CDR3 covers 13 residues. CDR3 coding DNA: TGTGCCAGCATCCTCCAGGGCAGAGGCGAGCAGTACTTC. This gives the protein CASILQGRGEQYF.

This chain connects TRBV6-2 or TRBV6-3 to TRBJ1-1, with D hard to call. V was shortened by 2 bases and J by 0 bases, with 10 bases between the two germline ends. Germline lookup yields CDR1 MNHEY and CDR2 SVGEGT. The CDR3 spans 15 residues. The CDR3 DNA sequence: TGTGCCAGCAGTTACGGGCAGACCATGAACACTGAAGCTTTCTTT. It yields the protein CASSYGQTMNTEAFF.

Many counts were recorded for this clonotype. This rearrangement joins TRBV24-1 to TRBJ1-5; D may be TRBD1 (5 bases). CDR3 length equals 14 residues. Trimming stripped 1 base from V and 4 bases from J, with 7 bases between. Germline V gives CDR1 KGHDR, CDR2 SFDVKD. CDR3 sequence (DNA): TGTGCCACCAGTGATTTCGGGGGGAATCAGCCCCAGCATTTT. Its protein is CATSDFGGNQPQHF.

V gene TRBV9 combines with J gene TRBJ2-2, with D possibly TRBD2 on 5 matching bases. The germline gives CDR1 SGDLS, CDR2 YYNGEE. The CDR3 covers 17 residues. The ends were cut back, 3 bases at V and 3 bases at J, with 18 bases in the middle. Here the CDR3 DNA reads TGTGCCAGCAGCGCCCTAGCCACTAGTCGCGACACCGGGGAGCTGTTTTTT. Its translation: CASSALATSRDTGELFF.

V and J are TRBV20-1 and TRBJ1-5; D remains ambiguous. This CDR3 is built from 15 residues. The germline V gene encodes CDR1 DFQATT and CDR2 SNEGSKA (reference sequence). Trimming took off 2 bases at V and 5 bases at J, with 16 bases between the two ends. The DNA of the CDR3 is TGCAGTGCTAGATACGGAGAGGGAAGGTATCAGCCCCAGCATTTT. Translation: CSARYGEGRYQPQHF.

This clonotype appeared many times. The V and J genes are TRBV20-1 and TRBJ2-5; no definite D call. The CDR3 totals 14 residues. Trimming pared 3 bases from V and 6 bases from J, leaving 17 bases between. The germline gives CDR1 DFQATT, CDR2 SNEGSKA (reference sequence). CDR3 nucleotide sequence: TGCAGTGCTAGTCTGGGCTTTGAATTGAAGACCCAGTACTTC. This codes for CSASLGFELKTQYF.

This clonotype came up many times. The V and J genes are TRBV20-1 and TRBJ2-2; D gene ambiguous. V shed 0 bases and J shed 6 bases, with 14 bases lying between them. The CDR3 spans 15 residues. Germline CDR1 and CDR2: DFQATT and SNEGSKA (reference sequence). The CDR3 nucleotides are TGCAGTGCTAGAGATCCGGGTTTATGGGCCGGGGAGCTGTTTTTT. The encoded protein is CSARDPGLWAGELFF.

In this sample, this clonotype turned up many times. The chain couples TRBV29-1 to TRBJ2-5; 7 positions match TRBD1. Germline-derived CDR1 and CDR2 are SQVTM and ANQGSEA. This CDR3 is built from 11 residues. V gave up 7 bases and J gave up 5 bases; unmatched junction bases: 4. The CDR3 DNA reads TGCAGCGGTGGACAGGAGGAGACCCAGTACTTC. This sequence encodes CSGGQEETQYF. The whole variable domain, filled in from reference TRBV29-1 and TRBJ2-5, reads SAVISQKPSRDICQRGTSLTIQCQVDSQVTMMFWYRQQPGQSLTLIATANQGSEATYESGFVIDKFPISRPNLTFSTLTVSNMSPEDSSIYLCSGGQEETQYFGPGTRLLVL.

This clonotype was observed at least ten times. The chain joins TRBV5-1 to TRBJ1-1; D uncertain. V gave up 4 bases and J gave up 8 bases, with 18 bases separating them. The germline V gene has CDR1 SGHRS and CDR2 YFSETQ. The CDR3 covers 14 residues. In DNA, the CDR3 is TGCGCCAGCAGCCCGGCTTGGGGAACCAGGGAAGCTTTCTTT. Translating gives CASSPAWGTREAFF.

This clonotype was counted at least ten times. The J gene is TRBJ2-5, the V gene TRBV6-5; 8 nucleotides line up with TRBD2. CDR3 size: 15 residues. With 2 bases clipped from V and 7 bases from J, the junction kept 9 bases outside the gene matches. Germline V gives CDR1 MNHEY, CDR2 SVGAGI. CDR3 DNA sequence: TGTGCCAGCAGTTACCGGACTAGCCGTCCTAGGACCCAGTACTTC. Protein sequence: CASSYRTSRPRTQYF.